This T cell receptor beta chain was profiled in a study of blood T cell repertoires in COVID-19. Cohort allocation depended upon clinical history that participants reported. The CDR3 has 16 residues. CDR1 is ENHRY and CDR2 is SYGVKD in the germline V gene. The J segment lost 4 bases and the V segment lost 5 bases, leaving 8 bases of the junction unmatched. Profiling relied on immunoSEQ multiplex PCR, and the TCRdb table lists in-frame clones only, not all of them. The sample contains some 490,000 clones, about nine tenths of which appear only once. This clonotype was obtained from a woman aged 60-75 years who had recovered from COVID-19. Specimen: PBMCs or T cells enriched from blood (not recorded which). The V gene is TRBV10-3, the J gene TRBJ2-3; 11 nucleotides line up with TRBD2. CDR3 residues: CAISFLAGGRPDTQYF. The CDR3 coding sequence is TGTGCCATCAGTTTTTTAGCGGGGGGGCGGCCAGATACGCAGTATTTT.